These 12 T cell receptor beta chains were sequenced from one sample in a study of a mutant IDH1 vaccine in newly diagnosed glioma. Clones were read by immunoSEQ multiplex PCR, and TCRdb kept only the in-frame ones, dropping some. This sample has tens of thousands of clones, with around 70% found just once. This sample's time point: week 11, during vaccination. Vaccinated patients received 300 ug of mutant IDH1 20-mer peptide per dose, with topical imiquimod. For these TCRs, the target antigens are not known. This specimen was peripheral blood mononuclear cells (PBMCs), taken from a glioma patient whose treatment included an IDH1 peptide vaccine. The receptors shown here come from a man in his late teens or twenties with glioma. Some clones in this sample may be carry-over from other donors' samples.

The chain combines TRBV4-2 with TRBJ1-3, with a possible D match to TRBD1 (5 bases). The germline CDR1 and CDR2 sequences are LGHNA and YNFKEQ. Trimming stripped 4 bases from V and 0 bases from J, with 13 bases between. The CDR3 runs to 16 residues. The CDR3 sequence is CASSLEQALSGNTIYF. In DNA form, the CDR3 reads TGTGCCAGCAGCCTTGAACAGGCGCTCTCTGGAAACACCATATATTTT.

The genes are TRBV29-1 and TRBJ2-6; 7 bases are a match to TRBD1. The CDR3 runs to 17 residues. The germline CDR1 and CDR2 sequences are SQVTM and ANQGSEA. Trimming removed 4 bases from V and 2 bases from J; junction bases left unmatched: 11. The CDR3, as DNA: TGCAGCGTTGGGGGACAGAAGGAGACTCCTGGGGCCAACGTCCTGACTTTC. Amino acid sequence: CSVGGQKETPGANVLTF.

In this sample, this clone turned up once. V gene TRBV6-4 combines with J gene TRBJ2-1, with D possibly being TRBD2 (6 bases). The CDR3 is 16 amino acids. Trimming removed 7 bases at V and 2 bases at J, with 18 bases between. CDR1 and CDR2 (germline): MRHNA, SNTAGT. CDR3 in DNA: TGTGCCAGCACCCTGGGACTCGCACCAACCTACAATGAGCAGTTCTTC. It encodes CASTLGLAPTYNEQFF.

In its sample, this clone was seen a few times. The V and J genes are TRBV30 and TRBJ1-1; 8 nucleotides align to TRBD1. The J segment lost 0 bases and the V segment lost 2 bases, leaving 11 bases of the junction unmatched. Germline lookup yields CDR1 GTSNPN and CDR2 SVGIG (reference sequence). The CDR3 consists of 17 residues. CDR3 sequence reads: CAWSTNRGNFMNTEAFF. CDR3 coding DNA: TGTGCCTGGAGTACGAACAGGGGGAATTTTATGAACACTGAAGCTTTCTTT.

In nucleotides, the CDR3 is TGTGCCAGTAGTTTTCGACAGGGCGGGAATCAGCCCCAGCATTTT. Its translation: CASSFRQGGNQPQHF. The chain is built from TRBV19 and TRBJ1-5, with 7 bases that match TRBD1. This CDR3 region has 15 residues. Germline lookup yields CDR1 LNHDA and CDR2 SQIVND (reference sequence). J gave up 4 bases and V 5 bases, and 8 bases lay outside the gene matches.

The gene calls are TRBV4-1 and TRBJ2-7; no definite D call. This CDR3 spans 14 amino acids. V lost 4 bases to trimming and J lost 6 bases, with 16 bases between them. CDR1 MGHRA and CDR2 YSYEKL come from the germline V gene. CDR3 sequence reads: CASSPVVGFGEQYF. The CDR3 DNA follows: TGCGCCAGCAGCCCCGTGGTGGGGTTCGGCGAGCAGTACTTC.

The chain links TRBV5-1 to TRBJ2-3, with D possibly TRBD1 on 5 matching bases. V dropped 1 base and J dropped 3 bases, with 12 bases sitting between them. The CDR3 consists of 15 residues. Germline V gene data show CDR1 as SGHRS and CDR2 as YFSETQ. CDR3: CASSLWRTSTDTQYF. Written as DNA, the CDR3 is TGCGCCAGCAGCTTGTGGCGGACATCAACAGATACGCAGTATTTT.

The rearrangement joins TRBV4-2 to TRBJ1-2; D possibly corresponds to TRBD1 (5 bases). The germline V gene has CDR1 LGHNA and CDR2 YNFKEQ. Trimming removed 1 base at V and 4 bases at J, with 16 bases between. The CDR3 loop spans 16 amino acids. The CDR3, as DNA: TGTGCCAGCAGCCAAGTGGAAAGCCCGGGGGGCTATGGCTACACCTTC. Its translation is CASSQVESPGGYGYTF.

The rearrangement links TRBV5-8 to TRBJ1-2, with D maybe TRBD1 (6 bases). Germline values: CDR1 SGHTS, CDR2 YDEGEE. CDR3 size: 15 residues. Trimming took off 6 bases at V and 7 bases at J, with 22 bases between the two ends. CDR3 region: CASTLRGGRFGGYTF. The CDR3, as DNA: TGTGCCAGCACCCTCCGAGGGGGGCGCTTTGGTGGCTACACCTTC. The full variable domain, rest sourced from reference TRBV5-8 and TRBJ1-2, is EAGVTQSPTHLIKTRGQQATLRCSPISGHTSVYWYQQALGLGLQFLLWYDEGEERNRGNFPPRFSGRQFPNYSSELNVNALELEDSALYLCASTLRGGRFGGYTFGSGTRLTVV.

This clone has just a few counts. This chain links TRBV7-2 with TRBJ1-1; no clear D. The CDR3 runs to 12 residues. Per the germline V gene, CDR1 is SGHTA and CDR2 is FQGNSA. The ends were cut back, 5 bases at V and 4 bases at J, with 8 bases in the middle. CDR3 sequence (DNA): TGTGCCAGCAGCCGGACGGCCACTGAAGCTTTCTTT. Amino acid sequence: CASSRTATEAFF.

The CDR3 DNA reads as TGTGCCTGGAGTCCCTTTTTAGCTCAGCCCCAGCATTTT. It encodes CAWSPFLAQPQHF. V is TRBV30 and J is TRBJ1-5; D unresolved. Trimming stripped 2 bases from V and 6 bases from J, with 11 bases between. CDR3 length equals 13 residues. Germline values: CDR1 GTSNPN, CDR2 SVGIG (reference sequence).

The rearrangement uses TRBV7-9 and TRBJ2-5; D is unresolved. V lost 6 bases, J lost 4 bases, and 9 bases lay in between. CDR3 size: 12 residues. CDR1 is SEHNR, CDR2 FQNEAQ, per germline (reference sequence). The CDR3 nucleotides are TGTGCCAGCAGTTCCCGCGTAGAGACCCAGTACTTC. Translation: CASSSRVETQYF. The whole variable domain, filled in from reference TRBV7-9 and TRBJ2-5, reads DTGVSQNPRHKITKRGQNVTFRCDPISEHNRLYWYRQTLGQGPEFLTYFQNEAQLEKSRLLSDRFSAERPKGSFSTLEIQRTEQGDSAMYLCASSSRVETQYFGPGTRLLVL.